The 26 T cell receptor beta chains below all came from one sample that was sequenced in a study of post-analysis software for immune sequencing data. The TCR beta cDNA libraries carried unique molecular identifiers. TCRdb reprocessed the PCR reads with MiXCR, giving one entry per CDR3 protein. The data hold roughly 540,000 distinct CDR3 sequences, with around 36% observed a single time. The antigens these receptors bind are not known. Whole-study findings and limits: The study found TRBV5-6, TRBV5-1 and TRBV20-1 among several TRBV segments more frequent in patients than controls.

What was sequenced was blood. The receptors stem from a girl aged 2-17 years with multiple sclerosis.

This chain links TRBV20-1 with TRBJ2-7, with D perhaps matching TRBD1 or TRBD2 (6 bases each). This CDR3 spans 13 amino acids. Germline CDR1 and CDR2: DFQATT and SNEGSKA (reference sequence). Trimming stripped 2 bases from V and 5 bases from J, with 13 bases between. CDR3 sequence: CSARNPGADEQYF. The CDR3 bases are TGCAGTGCTAGAAACCCGGGGGCAGACGAGCAGTACTTC.

The chain recombines TRBV5-1 with TRBJ1-4; 7 bases are shared with TRBD1. The CDR3 totals 16 residues. Germline V gene lookup returns CDR1 SGHRS and CDR2 YFSETQ. V lost 4 bases and J lost 0; bases outside the gene matches: 6. The CDR3 DNA follows: TGCGCCAGCAGCACCGGGACAGCTACAACTAATGAAAAACTGTTTTTT. It encodes CASSTGTATTNEKLFF.

The V and J genes are TRBV20-1 and TRBJ2-1, with 10 bases that match TRBD2. The germline CDR1 and CDR2 sequences are DFQATT and SNEGSKA (reference sequence). The CDR3 has 14 residues. The DNA for the CDR3 is TGCAGGGGGGTCCGACTAGCGGGCCGCAATGAGCAGTTCTTC. It translates to CRGVRLAGRNEQFF.

The CDR3, as DNA: TGTGCCAGCAGCACTGCCCTCAGGGGCGGAGAGACCCAGTACTTC. This encodes CASSTALRGGETQYF. The V gene is TRBV7-9, the J gene TRBJ2-5; D perhaps matches TRBD1 (6 bases). The CDR3 is 15 amino acids. V dropped 5 bases and J dropped 4 bases, with 17 bases sitting between them. Germline CDR1 reads SEHNR; CDR2 reads FQNEAQ (reference sequence). The whole variable domain, remainder taken from reference TRBV7-9 and TRBJ2-5, is DTGVSQNPRHKITKRGQNVTFRCDPISEHNRLYWYRQTLGQGPEFLTYFQNEAQLEKSRLLSDRFSAERPKGSFSTLEIQRTEQGDSAMYLCASSTALRGGETQYFGPGTRLLVL.

This chain connects TRBV13 to TRBJ1-4; D gene uncertain. The CDR3 is made up of 15 amino acids. Trimming took off 2 bases at V and 0 bases at J, with 7 bases between the two ends. CDR1 and CDR2 from the germline V gene are PRHDT and FYEKMQ (reference sequence). CDR3 nucleotides: TGTGCCAGCAGCTTAACGGTTGCAACTAATGAAAAACTGTTTTTT. Its translation: CASSLTVATNEKLFF.

This clonotype has just a few counts. This rearrangement joins TRBV7-9 to TRBJ2-1; D unclear. Germline V gene data show CDR1 as SEHNR and CDR2 as FQNEAQ (reference sequence). The CDR3 consists of 15 residues. V was cut by 5 bases and J by 1 base, with 12 bases left in between. The CDR3 DNA reads as TGTGCCAGCAGCCTCTTAAATAAATCCTACAATGAGCAGTTCTTC. It is translated as CASSLLNKSYNEQFF.

This clonotype showed up just a few times. The chain has TRBV29-1 and TRBJ1-2; maybe TRBD1 (6 bases). CDR3 length: 12 amino acids. Germline V lookup: CDR1 SQVTM, CDR2 ANQGSEA. The V and J ends lost 6 bases and 8 bases respectively, with 16 bases between them. CDR3 DNA sequence: TGCAGCGTCCTGGACAGCCCGGGGGGCTACACCTTC. Its protein product is CSVLDSPGGYTF.

This clonotype turned up a few times. The J gene is TRBJ2-3, the V gene TRBV5-1, with D possibly TRBD1 on 5 matching bases. The V gene's germline CDR1 is SGHRS and CDR2 YFSETQ. V was clipped by 0 bases and J by 4 bases, with 9 bases between them. There are 14 residues in the CDR3. The CDR3 DNA is TGCGCCAGCAGCTTGGCCCCACAGGCAGATACGCAGTATTTT. Translated: CASSLAPQADTQYF.

This clonotype was seen more than once but under ten times. The chain combines TRBV20-1 with TRBJ2-7; 14 bases are a match to TRBD2. CDR3 length equals 15 residues. Losses at the gene ends were 5 bases for V and 5 bases for J; bases not matched to a gene: 8. Looked up from germline, CDR1 is DFQATT and CDR2 is SNEGSKA (reference sequence). The CDR3 DNA follows: TGCAGTGCTGTCAGACTAGCGGGGGGGCCAAACGAGCAGTACTTC. It specifies CSAVRLAGGPNEQYF.

This sequence joins TRBV6-5 and TRBJ1-1; D is uncertain. V dropped 0 bases and J dropped 4 bases, with 12 bases sitting between them. This CDR3 has 15 residues. Looked up from germline, CDR1 is MNHEY and CDR2 is SVGAGI. The CDR3 nucleotides are TGTGCCAGCAGTTACTCGTCAAGGGTGACCACTGAAGCTTTCTTT. Translation: CASSYSSRVTTEAFF.

This clonotype was counted a few times. This chain uses TRBV12-3 or TRBV12-4 with TRBJ2-1, with a tentative D call TRBD2 (5 bases). Trimming left V 6 bases short and J 8 bases short, with 11 bases between. This CDR3 contains 12 residues. The CDR3 here is CASRPLAHEQFF. Written as DNA, the CDR3 is TGTGCCAGCAGACCTCTAGCACATGAGCAGTTCTTC.

The V call is TRBV7-3, the J call TRBJ2-1, with D tentatively TRBD1 (6 bases). The CDR3 runs 14 residues. V lost 0 bases, J lost 10 bases, and 13 bases lay in between. Germline loops: CDR1 SGHTA, CDR2 FQGTGA. The CDR3 DNA follows: TGTGCCAGCAGCTTAACGGGGGCGCGTAGGGAGCAGTTCTTC. This encodes CASSLTGARREQFF. The whole variable domain, remainder taken from reference TRBV7-3 and TRBJ2-1, is GAGVSQTPSNKVTEKGKYVELRCDPISGHTALYWYRQSLGQGPEFLIYFQGTGAADDSGLPNDRFFAVRPEGSVSTLKIQRTERGDSAVYLCASSLTGARREQFFGPGTRLTVL.

This CDR3 is CASSLATGTPETQYF. DNA for the CDR3: TGCGCCAGCAGCTTGGCGACAGGGACCCCGGAGACCCAGTACTTC. This sequence joins TRBV5-1 and TRBJ2-5; TRBD1 matches 7 bases. The CDR3 runs 15 residues. V dropped 0 bases and J dropped 5; count of bases not matched to a gene: 7. The germline V gene encodes CDR1 SGHRS and CDR2 YFSETQ.

V and J are TRBV29-1 and TRBJ1-1, with D possibly being TRBD1 (5 bases). This CDR3 region has 14 residues. V was trimmed by 5 bases and J by 6 bases, leaving 19 bases between them. Germline V gene sequence: CDR1 SQVTM, CDR2 ANQGSEA. Here the CDR3 reads CSVSQAGQGPEAFF. In DNA form, the CDR3 reads TGCAGCGTTAGCCAGGCAGGGCAAGGGCCTGAAGCTTTCTTT.

Notes on this clonotype: A much larger clone sits a single nucleotide away, making a read error possible. V usage is TRBV7-2 and J usage is TRBJ2-5, with D perhaps given as TRBD1 or TRBD2 (7 bases each). Germline V CDR1 and CDR2: SGHTA, FQGNSA. The CDR3 is made up of 14 amino acids. The V end lost 6 bases, the J end lost 5 bases, and 16 bases lay between the germline ends. The CDR3 spells CASRLRGGWETQYF. The DNA of the CDR3 is TGTGCCAGCAGACTCAGGGGGGGGTGGGAGACCCAGTACTTC.

The chain combines TRBV20-1 with TRBJ2-7, with 7 bases matching TRBD2. V dropped 6 bases and J dropped 10; count of bases not matched to a gene: 21. CDR3 size: 15 residues. Germline assignment: CDR1 DFQATT and CDR2 SNEGSKA (reference sequence). CDR3 sequence reads: CSAPTPSGTTVFQYF. The CDR3 coding sequence is TGCAGTGCCCCTACCCCGTCCGGGACTACCGTGTTCCAGTACTTC.

This clonotype was seen a handful of times. This chain uses TRBV7-9 with TRBJ2-4; TRBD1 matches at 8 bases. With the DNA end fitting TRBJ2-5 better, the J assignment may be wrong. Germline V gene data show CDR1 as SEHNR and CDR2 as FQNEAQ (reference sequence). This CDR3 spans 15 amino acids. CDR3 residues: CASSPYGQGEETQYF. CDR3 bases: TGTGCCAGCAGCCCCTACGGACAGGGTGAGGAGACCCAGTACTTC.

This clonotype was counted only a few times. The rearrangement links TRBV15 to TRBJ2-3; 7 nucleotides agree with TRBD2. This CDR3 contains 14 residues. Germline V gene data show CDR1 as LNHNV and CDR2 as YYDKDF (reference sequence). The junction had 5 bases not matched to a gene; V was cut back by 6 bases and J by 2 bases. The CDR3 DNA reads TGTGCCACCAGGAAACTAGCGCCCACAGATACGCAGTATTTT. Translating gives CATRKLAPTDTQYF. Full variable domain (remainder filled in from reference TRBV15 and TRBJ2-3): DAMVIQNPRYQVTQFGKPVTLSCSQTLNHNVMYWYQQKSSQAPKLLFHYYDKDFNNEADTPDNFQSRRPNTSFCFLDIRSPGLGDTAMYLCATRKLAPTDTQYFGPGTRLTVL.

The J gene is TRBJ2-1, the V gene TRBV10-1; TRBD2 aligns across 15 bases. The CDR3 has 15 residues. CDR1 WNHNN and CDR2 SYGVQD come from the germline V gene (reference sequence). V trimming: 3 bases; J trimming: 7 bases; junction bases outside the gene matches: 1. The CDR3 DNA reads as TGCGCCAGCAGTGACGGGACTAGCGGGGGGAATGAGCAGTTCTTC. It encodes CASSDGTSGGNEQFF.

A few counts support this clonotype. The rearrangement uses TRBV7-9 and TRBJ2-6; no clear D gene. Germline V gene sequence: CDR1 SEHNR, CDR2 FQNEAQ (reference sequence). Trimming took 3 bases from V and 13 from J, leaving 10 bases between them. CDR3 length: 12 residues. CDR3 bases: TGTGCCAGCAGCTTGGCCCGAGAGGTCCTGACTTTC. Amino acids: CASSLAREVLTF.

This clonotype was detected only a few times. The V call is TRBV20-1, the J call TRBJ1-4; weak D call: TRBD1 (6 bases). V was trimmed by 3 bases and J by 3 bases, leaving 20 bases between them. CDR1 DFQATT and CDR2 SNEGSKA come from the germline V gene (reference sequence). The CDR3 runs 17 residues. CDR3 in DNA: TGCAGTGCTAGTAGCCAGGGGATTTCCGCATCTAATGAAAAACTGTTTTTT. It encodes CSASSQGISASNEKLFF.

The chain carries TRBV5-1 and TRBJ2-1; 12 bases fit TRBD2. The CDR3 totals 15 residues. From germline, CDR1 is SGHRS and CDR2 YFSETQ. J lost 8 bases, V lost 0 bases, and 3 bases had no gene match. CDR3 DNA: TGCGCCAGCAGCTTGGGGACTAGCGGGGCCCATGAGCAGTTCTTC. Translation gives CASSLGTSGAHEQFF.

This chain connects TRBV20-1 to TRBJ2-3; D is unresolved. V was clipped by 3 bases and J by 0 bases, with 19 bases between them. The CDR3 extends over 17 amino acids. Germline values: CDR1 DFQATT, CDR2 SNEGSKA (reference sequence). The DNA of the CDR3 is TGCAGTGCTAGGGCGGTAACGACCCGCGCTAGCACAGATACGCAGTATTTT. Its translation: CSARAVTTRASTDTQYF.

The chain carries TRBV4-1 and TRBJ2-5; 7 nucleotides agree with TRBD2. This CDR3 comprises 19 residues. V dropped 1 base and J dropped 5; count of bases not matched to a gene: 19. From germline, CDR1 is MGHRA and CDR2 YSYEKL. The CDR3: CASSQGRYRTGEGRETQYF. The CDR3 DNA reads TGCGCCAGCAGCCAAGGCCGTTATAGGACGGGGGAGGGTCGGGAGACCCAGTACTTC.

This clonotype was counted between two and nine times. This chain connects TRBV20-1 to TRBJ2-1, with D tentatively TRBD1 or TRBD2 (5 bases each). V shed 6 bases and J shed 6 bases, with 27 bases lying between them. CDR1 is DFQATT, CDR2 SNEGSKA, per germline (reference sequence). This CDR3 region has 17 residues. The chain's CDR3 is CSAPKFTGASKFNEQFF. The DNA for the CDR3 is TGCAGTGCCCCCAAATTCACCGGGGCCTCGAAATTCAATGAGCAGTTCTTC.

This clonotype has more than one count but fewer than ten. The chain links TRBV20-1 to TRBJ2-3; 8 bases are shared with TRBD2. The CDR3 is 15 residues long. Germline lookup yields CDR1 DFQATT and CDR2 SNEGSKA (reference sequence). J was trimmed by 5 bases and V by 6 bases; bases with no gene match: 13. In DNA, the CDR3 is TGCAGTGCCGGGGAAACGGGGGGGCGTGGAGATACGCAGTATTTT. This gives the protein CSAGETGGRGDTQYF.